What follows are 28 T cell receptor beta chains derived from one specimen sequenced in a study of shared clonotypes between healthy human individuals. This table comes from immunoSEQ multiplex PCR, and its TCRdb copy is limited to in-frame clones, with some not included. This sample yields 1,500,000 or so clones, of which around 95% are seen a single time; approximately 1.2% belongs to the top ten. The specimen sequenced was naive CD4+ T cells sorted from blood. The subset was: CD45RA+ positively selected. All receptors derive from a man aged 30 to 45 in good health.

This clone was detected once. This chain connects TRBV4-1 to TRBJ1-4; D ambiguous. In germline, CDR1 is MGHRA, CDR2 YSYEKL. Trimming cost V 4 bases and J 7 bases, with 10 bases left between them. There are 13 residues in the CDR3. The DNA of the CDR3 is TGCGCCAGCAGCCGACGGATAAGTGAAAAACTGTTTTTT. Translation: CASSRRISEKLFF.

CDR3 residues: CASSVRLGNTGELFF. The CDR3 coding sequence is TGTGCCAGCAGCGTTCGACTAGGGAACACCGGGGAGCTGTTTTTT. This rearrangement joins TRBV11-2 to TRBJ2-2; TRBD2 is a possible D gene (6 bases). Germline V gives CDR1 SGHAT, CDR2 FQNNGV. Trimming took off 5 bases at V and 1 base at J, with 11 bases between the two ends. The CDR3 is 15 residues long.

The rearrangement uses TRBV19 and TRBJ2-1; a weak D match, TRBD2 (6 bases). Germline CDR1 is LNHDA and CDR2 is SQIVND (reference sequence). The V gene lost 2 bases and the J gene lost 5 bases, with 13 bases spanning the gap. This CDR3 contains 15 residues. DNA for the CDR3: TGTGCCAGTAGTATAATAAGGCTAGCGAACAATGAGCAGTTCTTC. Its protein product is CASSIIRLANNEQFF.

The genes are TRBV30 and TRBJ2-1, with 12 nucleotides matching TRBD2. J gave up 5 bases and V 2 bases, and 4 bases lay outside the gene matches. This CDR3 contains 15 residues. Germline V gene sequence: CDR1 GTSNPN, CDR2 SVGIG (reference sequence). The CDR3 spells CAWSPGLAGNNEQFF. The CDR3 coding sequence is TGTGCCTGGAGTCCAGGACTAGCGGGAAACAATGAGCAGTTCTTC.

This chain joins TRBV27 and TRBJ2-4; TRBD2 might be the D (6 bases). Germline V gene data show CDR1 as MNHEY and CDR2 as SMNVEV (reference sequence). Trimming stripped 5 bases from V and 0 bases from J, with 17 bases between. The CDR3 has 17 amino acids. The CDR3 loop is CASSPSPGLRAKNIQYF. For the CDR3, the DNA is TGTGCCAGCAGTCCCTCTCCGGGACTTAGAGCCAAAAACATTCAGTACTTC.

The J gene is TRBJ1-2, the V gene TRBV11-2; no firm D call. The CDR3 length is 16 residues. V lost 2 bases to trimming and J lost 0 bases, with 13 bases between them. Per germline, CDR1 SGHAT and CDR2 FQNNGV. As DNA, the CDR3 is TGTGCCAGCAGCTTATTTGAACAGATTCCTAACTATGGCTACACCTTC. It specifies CASSLFEQIPNYGYTF.

The rearrangement links TRBV11-2 to TRBJ1-4; 8 nucleotides align to TRBD1. This CDR3 contains 14 residues. CDR1 and CDR2 from the germline V gene are SGHAT and FQNNGV. Trimming at V came to 5 bases and at J to 7 bases, leaving 6 bases not matched to a gene. CDR3 DNA sequence: TGTGCCAGCAGCCCCGGGACAGGTCGTGAAAAACTGTTTTTT. As protein: CASSPGTGREKLFF.

This clone was observed a few times. The V call is TRBV29-1, the J call TRBJ1-2; D is unresolved. The CDR3 covers 12 residues. V lost 6 bases and J 6 bases, leaving 14 bases between the germline ends. From germline, CDR1 is SQVTM and CDR2 ANQGSEA. CDR3 amino acids: CSVLVSRDGYTF. The DNA of the CDR3 is TGCAGCGTCCTGGTTTCGAGGGATGGCTACACCTTC.

The rearrangement links TRBV7-8 to TRBJ1-1; D remains ambiguous. V gave up 5 bases and J gave up 0 bases, with 13 bases separating them. CDR1 and CDR2 from the germline V gene are SGHVS and FQNEAQ. The CDR3 loop spans 15 amino acids. The CDR3: CASSPPGPMNTEAFF. The CDR3 coding sequence is TGTGCCAGCAGCCCTCCTGGCCCTATGAACACTGAAGCTTTCTTT.

The chain uses TRBV5-4 and TRBJ1-1; no reliable D call. V was trimmed by 6 bases and J by 1 base, leaving 10 bases between them. The CDR3 length is 13 residues. Germline values: CDR1 SGHNT, CDR2 YYREEE (reference sequence). DNA for the CDR3: TGTGCCAGCACCCGATGGGGGAACACTGAAGCTTTCTTT. Amino acid sequence: CASTRWGNTEAFF.

Comment on this clone: The junction does not match germline at one end; this may be a read error. The V and J genes are TRBV28 and TRBJ2-1, with 8 bases fitting TRBD2. Per germline, CDR1 MDHEN and CDR2 SYDVKM. The CDR3 loop spans 13 amino acids. In DNA form, the CDR3 reads TGCGTGAGCGGGAGTTTCTCTTACAATGAGCAGTTCTTC. It specifies CVSGSFSYNEQFF.

As to this clone: Other DNA sequences in this specimen translate into the identical CDR3. For the CDR3, the DNA is TGCAGTGCTAGTTTCGGAAACACCATATATTTT. This translates into CSASFGNTIYF. The chain joins TRBV20-1 to TRBJ1-3; no firm D call. The V end was cut by 3 bases, the J end by 4 bases, with 4 bases between. Looked up from germline, CDR1 is DFQATT and CDR2 is SNEGSKA (reference sequence). This CDR3 has 11 amino acids.

The rearrangement joins TRBV28 to TRBJ2-4, with 7 positions matching TRBD2. Germline loops: CDR1 MDHEN, CDR2 SYDVKM. The CDR3 has 18 residues. V shed 5 bases and J 0 bases; nucleotides not matched to a gene: 13. The CDR3 sequence: CASSPTGLAVLAKNIQYF. The CDR3 coding sequence is TGTGCCAGCAGTCCAACGGGCCTAGCGGTCCTAGCCAAAAACATTCAGTACTTC.

Notes on this clone: The sample has other DNA sequences that encode this CDR3 too. The chain employs TRBV7-2 and TRBJ2-5, with D possibly TRBD1 on 6 matching bases. CDR1 and CDR2 (germline): SGHTA, FQGNSA. Trimming took 3 bases from V and 2 from J, leaving 13 bases between them. This CDR3 comprises 15 residues. Here the CDR3 reads CASSFSGTLQETQYF. DNA of the CDR3: TGTGCCAGCAGCTTCTCCGGGACATTGCAAGAGACCCAGTACTTC.

The V and J genes are TRBV20-1 and TRBJ2-5; D is tentatively TRBD1 or TRBD2 (5 bases each). Germline V gene lookup returns CDR1 DFQATT and CDR2 SNEGSKA (reference sequence). This CDR3 spans 11 amino acids. CDR3 amino acids: CGGEKGETQYF. DNA for the CDR3: TGCGGGGGAGAAAAGGGAGAGACCCAGTACTTC.

A remark on this clone: The junction and the germline gene differ at one end; a read error may be behind it. This chain joins TRBV5-1 and TRBJ1-3; D perhaps matches TRBD1 (5 bases). From germline, CDR1 is SGHRS and CDR2 YFSETQ. CDR3 length: 14 amino acids. The CDR3 here is CASTWGSSGNTIYF. The DNA of the CDR3 is TGTGCCAGCACCTGGGGGAGCTCTGGAAACACCATATATTTT. The whole variable domain, remainder taken from reference TRBV5-1 and TRBJ1-3, is KAGVTQTPRYLIKTRGQQVTLSCSPISGHRSVSWYQQTPGQGLQFLFEYFSETQRNKGNFPGRFSGRQFSNSRSEMNVSTLELGDSALYLCASTWGSSGNTIYFGEGSWLTVV.

V is TRBV5-1 and J is TRBJ2-6; no clear D. The CDR3 length is 16 residues. The germline V gene encodes CDR1 SGHRS and CDR2 YFSETQ. V lost 1 base to trimming and J lost 0 bases, with 8 bases between them. The chain's CDR3 is CASSLIGFSGANVLTF. Here the CDR3 DNA reads TGCGCCAGCAGCTTGATCGGGTTCTCTGGGGCCAACGTCCTGACTTTC.

This chain joins TRBV7-3 and TRBJ2-7; D gene uncertain. V was clipped by 0 bases and J by 2 bases, with 8 bases between them. Germline CDR1 and CDR2: SGHTA and FQGTGA. The CDR3 covers 14 residues. CDR3 sequence: CASSLTILTYEQYF. In DNA, the CDR3 is TGTGCCAGCAGCTTAACCATCCTAACCTACGAGCAGTACTTC.

This rearrangement joins TRBV4-3 to TRBJ2-7, with 8 bases matching TRBD2. V lost 3 bases, J lost 2 bases, and 9 bases stayed unmatched. This CDR3 has 16 residues. Germline CDR1 LGHNA, CDR2 YSLEER. CDR3 sequence: CASSQVSGLAPYEQYF. CDR3 DNA sequence: TGCGCCAGCAGCCAGGTTAGCGGACTAGCCCCCTACGAGCAGTACTTC.

The DNA of the CDR3 is TGTGCCATCAGTGATGTAGCGGGGGGCCGCAAGGCAGATACGCAGTATTTT. Translating it yields CAISDVAGGRKADTQYF. The chain is built from TRBV10-3 and TRBJ2-3; TRBD2 matches at 10 bases. Trimming took 3 bases from V and 4 from J; bases not matched to a gene: 10. The CDR3 loop spans 17 amino acids. The germline V gene encodes CDR1 ENHRY and CDR2 SYGVKD.

The chain couples TRBV30 to TRBJ2-1; 7 bases are a match to TRBD2. CDR1 is GTSNPN and CDR2 is SVGIG in the germline V gene (reference sequence). The CDR3 consists of 14 residues. V was pared by 2 bases and J by 8 bases, with 9 bases of the junction left unmatched. The CDR3 DNA is TGTGCCTGGAGTAGACTAGCTGGCGAGGATGAGCAGTTCTTC. Amino acid sequence: CAWSRLAGEDEQFF.

The chain recombines TRBV10-3 with TRBJ2-1, with TRBD2 as a possible D gene (9 bases). With 3 bases removed from V and 6 bases from J, the gap between germline ends came to 21 bases. This CDR3 is 17 amino acids long. Germline V gene lookup returns CDR1 ENHRY and CDR2 SYGVKD. The CDR3 region has the DNA TGTGCCATCAGTGAAGGACAGGGCGCGGGAGGGCTCAATGAGCAGTTCTTC. Amino acid sequence: CAISEGQGAGGLNEQFF.

The chain uses TRBV9 and TRBJ2-7; TRBD1 or TRBD2 may be the D gene (5 bases each). The CDR3 spans 14 residues. Trimming pared 0 bases from V and 6 bases from J, leaving 13 bases between. Germline loops: CDR1 SGDLS, CDR2 YYNGEE. CDR3 nucleotides: TGTGCCAGCAGCGTAGGGGGTCAGGGAGTCGAGCAGTACTTC. This gives the protein CASSVGGQGVEQYF.

The chain recombines TRBV30 with TRBJ2-7, with 8 bases aligning to TRBD1. Trimming took 3 bases from V and 12 from J; bases not matched to a gene: 19. The CDR3 runs to 15 residues. Per the germline V gene, CDR1 is GTSNPN and CDR2 is SVGIG (reference sequence). In DNA, the CDR3 is TGTGCCTGGAGGAATACGACAGGGGTAGGTTCGCTTCGGTACTTC. The encoded protein is CAWRNTTGVGSLRYF.

The genes are TRBV27 and TRBJ2-2; TRBD1 matches at 9 bases. Germline-derived CDR1 and CDR2 are MNHEY and SMNVEV (reference sequence). CDR3 size: 15 residues. Unmatched junction bases numbered 5, after V lost 5 bases and J lost 4 bases. CDR3 sequence reads: CASSTNRGLTGELFF. The CDR3 DNA sequence: TGTGCCAGCAGTACCAACAGGGGGCTCACCGGGGAGCTGTTTTTT.

This chain connects TRBV19 to TRBJ1-5, with TRBD1 identical over 9 bases. The CDR3 contains 15 residues. Looked up from germline, CDR1 is LNHDA and CDR2 is SQIVND (reference sequence). The ends lost 10 bases at V and 4 bases at J; junction bases unmatched: 11. CDR3: CATDPDRGYNQPQHF. The CDR3 DNA follows: TGTGCCACCGATCCCGACAGGGGGTATAATCAGCCCCAGCATTTT.

CDR3 in amino acids: CASSRSGPYEQYF. The CDR3 DNA sequence: TGTGCCAGTAGTCGGTCCGGCCCCTACGAGCAGTACTTC. The J gene is TRBJ2-7, the V gene TRBV19; D gene uncertain. The germline V gene has CDR1 LNHDA and CDR2 SQIVND (reference sequence). With 5 bases removed from V and 2 bases from J, the gap between germline ends came to 10 bases. This CDR3 spans 13 amino acids.

On this clone itself: Distinct nucleotide sequences in the sample also encode this CDR3. This rearrangement joins TRBV28 to TRBJ2-7; no definite D call. V was cut by 3 bases and J by 6 bases, with 3 bases left in between. Germline loops: CDR1 MDHEN, CDR2 SYDVKM. The CDR3 is 10 amino acids. CDR3 sequence reads: CASSFTEQYF. CDR3 nucleotide sequence: TGTGCCAGCAGTTTCACCGAGCAGTACTTC.